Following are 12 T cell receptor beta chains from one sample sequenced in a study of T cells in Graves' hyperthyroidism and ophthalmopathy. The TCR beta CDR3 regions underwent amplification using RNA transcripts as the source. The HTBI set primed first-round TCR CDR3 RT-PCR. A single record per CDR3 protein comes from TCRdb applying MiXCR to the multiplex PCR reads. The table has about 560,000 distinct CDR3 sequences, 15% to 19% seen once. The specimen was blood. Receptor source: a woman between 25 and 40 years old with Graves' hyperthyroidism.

Written as DNA, the CDR3 is TGTGCCACCAGTGATTTGCCGGGGACAAAGGCCGAGCAGTACTTC. This sequence encodes CATSDLPGTKAEQYF. This rearrangement joins TRBV24-1 to TRBJ2-7; tentatively, D is TRBD1 (6 bases). The CDR3 is 15 residues long. Germline V gene data show CDR1 as KGHDR and CDR2 as SFDVKD. With 0 bases removed from V and 6 bases from J, the gap between germline ends came to 14 bases.

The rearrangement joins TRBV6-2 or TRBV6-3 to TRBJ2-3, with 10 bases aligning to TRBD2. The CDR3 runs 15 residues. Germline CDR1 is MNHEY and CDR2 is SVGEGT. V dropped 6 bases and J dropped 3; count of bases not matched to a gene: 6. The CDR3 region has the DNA TGTGCCAGCAGACGGACTAGCGGCCATACAGATACGCAGTATTTT. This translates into CASRRTSGHTDTQYF.

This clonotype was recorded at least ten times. The CDR3 is CASSYVYEQFF. The CDR3, as DNA: TGTGCCAGCAGTTATGTCTATGAGCAGTTCTTC. This chain uses TRBV6-2 or TRBV6-3 with TRBJ2-1; no clear D gene. The V and J ends lost 3 bases and 8 bases respectively, with 5 bases between them. Germline-derived CDR1 and CDR2 are MNHEY and SVGEGT. The CDR3 runs 11 residues.

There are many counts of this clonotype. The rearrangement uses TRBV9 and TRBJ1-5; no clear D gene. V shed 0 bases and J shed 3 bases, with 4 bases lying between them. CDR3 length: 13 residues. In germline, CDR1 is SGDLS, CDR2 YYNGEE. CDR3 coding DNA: TGTGCCAGCAGCGTAGGAGTCAATCAGCCCCAGCATTTT. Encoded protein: CASSVGVNQPQHF.

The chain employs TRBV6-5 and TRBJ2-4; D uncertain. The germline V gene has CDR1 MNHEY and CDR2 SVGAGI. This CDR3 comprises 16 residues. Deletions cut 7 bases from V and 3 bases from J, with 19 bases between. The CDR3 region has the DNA TGTGCCAGCATGTTGAGGTTTACACTGGGCAAAAACATTCAGTACTTC. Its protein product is CASMLRFTLGKNIQYF.

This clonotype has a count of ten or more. Written as DNA, the CDR3 is TGTGCCAGCAGCTTAGTAGGGAGTATCCACGAGCAGTACTTC. It is translated as CASSLVGSIHEQYF. This chain uses TRBV7-9 with TRBJ2-7, with a weak D call TRBD2 (5 bases). CDR1 and CDR2 from the germline V gene are SEHNR and FQNEAQ (reference sequence). CDR3 length: 14 amino acids. V lost 1 base and J lost 5, with 12 bases in between.

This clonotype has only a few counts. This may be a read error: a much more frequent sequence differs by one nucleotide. CDR3 residues: CASSASGQLYDYTF. The CDR3 DNA follows: TGTGCCAGCAGTGCCTCTGGGCAACTCTATGACTACACCTTC. The V and J genes are TRBV2 and TRBJ1-2; no definite D call. Germline-derived CDR1 and CDR2 are SNHLY and FYNNEI. The CDR3 totals 14 residues.

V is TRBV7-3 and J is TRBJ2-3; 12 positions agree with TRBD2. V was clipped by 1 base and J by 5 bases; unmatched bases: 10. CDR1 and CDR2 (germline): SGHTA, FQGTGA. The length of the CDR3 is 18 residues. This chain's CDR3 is CASSLIGLAGTGRDTQYF. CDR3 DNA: TGTGCCAGCAGCTTAATCGGACTAGCGGGAACCGGCAGAGATACGCAGTATTTT.

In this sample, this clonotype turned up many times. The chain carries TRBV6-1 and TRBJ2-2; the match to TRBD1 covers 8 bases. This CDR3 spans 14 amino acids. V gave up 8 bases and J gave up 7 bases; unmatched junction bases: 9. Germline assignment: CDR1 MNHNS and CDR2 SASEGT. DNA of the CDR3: TGTGCCAGCCTGACAGGGGAAGGGGTCGGGGAGCTGTTTTTT. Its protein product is CASLTGEGVGELFF.

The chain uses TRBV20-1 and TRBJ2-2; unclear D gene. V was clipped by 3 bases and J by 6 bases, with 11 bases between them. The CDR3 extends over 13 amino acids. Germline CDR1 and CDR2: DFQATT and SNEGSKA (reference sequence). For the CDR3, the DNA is TGCAGTGCTAGTTCGGCCTCACCCGGGGAGCTGTTTTTT. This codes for CSASSASPGELFF.

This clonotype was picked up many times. This chain's CDR3 is CASSQSRTEAFF. The CDR3 DNA reads TGTGCCAGCAGCCAATCGAGGACTGAAGCTTTCTTT. The gene calls are TRBV4-2 and TRBJ1-1; D remains ambiguous. Trimming stripped 2 bases from V and 5 bases from J, with 6 bases between. Germline-derived CDR1 and CDR2 are LGHNA and YNFKEQ. The CDR3 loop spans 12 amino acids.

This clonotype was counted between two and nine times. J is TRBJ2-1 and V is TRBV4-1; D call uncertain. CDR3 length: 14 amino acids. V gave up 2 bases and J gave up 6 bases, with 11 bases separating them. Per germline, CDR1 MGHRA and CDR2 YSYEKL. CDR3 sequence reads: CASSQLPLSNEQFF. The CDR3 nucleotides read TGCGCCAGCAGCCAACTGCCCCTTAGCAATGAGCAGTTCTTC.